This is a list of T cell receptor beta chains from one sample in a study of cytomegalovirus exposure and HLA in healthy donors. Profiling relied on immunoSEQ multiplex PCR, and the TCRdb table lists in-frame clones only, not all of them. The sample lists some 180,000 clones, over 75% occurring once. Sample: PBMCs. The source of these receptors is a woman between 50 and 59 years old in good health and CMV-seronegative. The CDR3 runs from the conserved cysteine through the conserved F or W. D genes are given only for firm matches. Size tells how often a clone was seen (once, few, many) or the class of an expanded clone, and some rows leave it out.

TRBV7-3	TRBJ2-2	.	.	CASSSPGSTGELFF	TGTGCCAGCAGCTCTCCAGGGTCCACCGGGGAGCTGTTTTTT
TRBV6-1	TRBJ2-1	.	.	CASSYDRSSYNEQFF	TGTGCCAGCAGCTACGACAGAAGCTCCTACAATGAGCAGTTCTTC
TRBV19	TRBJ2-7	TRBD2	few	CASSLGTSGRYEQYF	TGTGCCAGTAGCCTCGGGACTAGCGGGCGGTACGAGCAGTACTTC
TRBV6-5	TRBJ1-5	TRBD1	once	CATRVGGHSNQPQHF	TGTGCCACCCGGGTAGGGGGCCATAGCAATCAGCCCCAGCATTTT
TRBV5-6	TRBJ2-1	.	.	CASGDGRKALVDEQFF	TGTGCCAGCGGGGACGGGAGAAAGGCATTGGTCGATGAGCAGTTCTTC
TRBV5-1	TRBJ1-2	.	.	CASSLTAVSSGYTF	TGCGCCAGCAGCTTGACGGCGGTTTCTAGCGGCTACACCTTC
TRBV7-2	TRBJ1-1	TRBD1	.	CASSRDRVTEAFF	TGTGCCAGCAGCCGCGACAGGGTCACTGAAGCTTTCTTT
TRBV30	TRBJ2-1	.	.	CAWSGLGEQFF	TGTGCCTGGAGTGGACTAGGGGAGCAGTTCTTC
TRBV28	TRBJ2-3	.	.	CASSFQGGTDTQYF	TGTGCCAGCAGTTTCCAGGGTGGGACAGATACGCAGTATTTT
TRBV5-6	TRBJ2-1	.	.	CASSSWVRDEQFF	TGTGCCAGCAGCTCCTGGGTTCGGGATGAGCAGTTCTTC
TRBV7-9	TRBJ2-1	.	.	CASSFYGSEQFF	TGTGCCAGCAGCTTTTACGGGAGTGAGCAGTTCTTC
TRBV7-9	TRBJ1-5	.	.	CASSFGQVNQPQHF	TGTGCCAGCAGCTTTGGTCAGGTCAATCAGCCCCAGCATTTT
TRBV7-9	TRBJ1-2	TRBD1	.	CSSRGGAGAQGYTF	TGTTCCAGCAGGGGGGGGGCAGGGGCGCAAGGCTACACCTTC
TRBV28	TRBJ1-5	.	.	CASSFLGSYSNQPQHF	TGTGCCAGCAGTTTCTTGGGCAGTTATAGCAATCAGCCCCAGCATTTT
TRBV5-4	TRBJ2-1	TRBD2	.	CASSFFSGSGNEQFF	TGTGCCAGCAGCTTTTTTAGCGGGAGTGGAAATGAGCAGTTCTTC
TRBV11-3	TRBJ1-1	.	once	CASSLGVDRGMNTEAFF	TGTGCCAGCAGCTTAGGGGTCGACCGAGGAATGAACACTGAAGCTTTCTTT
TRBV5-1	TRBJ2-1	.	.	CASSRLDDEQFF	TGCGCCAGCAGCCGACTAGACGATGAGCAGTTCTTC
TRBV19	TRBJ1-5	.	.	CASSWNSLAGPQHF	TGTGCCAGTAGTTGGAACTCCCTCGCGGGGCCCCAGCATTTT
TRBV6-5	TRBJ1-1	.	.	CASSYRNMNTEAFF	TGTGCCAGCAGTTACCGCAACATGAACACTGAAGCTTTCTTT
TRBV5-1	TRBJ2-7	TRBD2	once	CASSSGGLVDEQYF	TGCGCCAGCAGCTCGGGAGGACTAGTCGACGAGCAGTACTTC
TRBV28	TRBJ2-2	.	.	CASSLGGENTGELFF	TGTGCCAGCAGTTTAGGAGGGGAGAACACCGGGGAGCTGTTTTTT
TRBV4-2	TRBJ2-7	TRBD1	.	CASSQMAGTGARGSSYEQYF	TGTGCCAGCAGCCAAATGGCCGGGACAGGGGCTAGAGGGAGCTCCTACGAGCAGTACTTC
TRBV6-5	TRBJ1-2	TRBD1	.	CASTRTGGRYGYTF	TGTGCCAGCACCCGGACAGGGGGCCGTTATGGCTACACCTTC
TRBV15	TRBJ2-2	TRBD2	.	CATSPGGEKPLPTGELFF	TGTGCCACTTCTCCTGGGGGGGAAAAGCCACTACCGACCGGGGAGCTGTTTTTT
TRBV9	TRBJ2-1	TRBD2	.	CASSGGLAGYNEQFF	TGTGCCAGCAGCGGTGGACTAGCGGGATACAATGAGCAGTTCTTC
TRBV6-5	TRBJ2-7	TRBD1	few	CASSLDRVSYEQYF	TGTGCCAGCAGTTTAGACAGGGTGAGCTACGAGCAGTACTTC
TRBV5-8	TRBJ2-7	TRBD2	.	CASSLRLAGRHEQYF	TGTGCCAGCAGCTTGAGGCTAGCGGGCCGCCACGAGCAGTACTTC
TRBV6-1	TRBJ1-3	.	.	CASSENMGGSGNTIYF	TGTGCCAGCAGTGAAAATATGGGAGGGTCTGGAAACACCATATATTTT
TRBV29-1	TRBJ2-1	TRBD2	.	CSVEDGRISYNEQFF	TGCAGCGTTGAGGACGGGAGGATTTCCTACAATGAGCAGTTCTTC
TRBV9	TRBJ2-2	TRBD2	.	CASSVAPMGGSGELFF	TGTGCCAGCAGCGTAGCACCAATGGGGGGGTCCGGGGAGCTGTTTTTT
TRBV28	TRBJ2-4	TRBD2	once	CASSFPSAGGQNIQYF	TGTGCCAGCAGTTTCCCTTCAGCGGGAGGGCAAAACATTCAGTACTTC
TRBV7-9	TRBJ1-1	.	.	CASSSWGGLMNTEAFF	TGTGCCAGCAGCTCCTGGGGGGGGCTTATGAACACTGAAGCTTTCTTT
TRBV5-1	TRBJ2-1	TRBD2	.	CASSPTSGSSYNEQFF	TGCGCCAGCAGCCCAACTAGCGGGAGCTCCTACAATGAGCAGTTCTTC
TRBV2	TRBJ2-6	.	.	CASTAGFVGGANVLTF	TGTGCCAGCACGGCAGGGTTTGTTGGTGGGGCCAACGTCCTGACTTTC
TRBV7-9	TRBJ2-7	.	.	CASSLSTGGYEQYF	TGTGCCAGCAGCTTATCGACCGGCGGCTACGAGCAGTACTTC
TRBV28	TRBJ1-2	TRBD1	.	CASSSTGSYGYTF	TGTGCCAGCAGCTCGACAGGGAGCTATGGCTACACCTTC
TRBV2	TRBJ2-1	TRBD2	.	CASRRLAGGNYNEQFF	TGTGCCAGCAGGAGACTAGCGGGAGGCAACTACAATGAGCAGTTCTTC
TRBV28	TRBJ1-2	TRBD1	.	CASSTTRTGGGNTF	TGTGCCAGCAGCACCACACGGACAGGGGGAGGGAACACCTTC
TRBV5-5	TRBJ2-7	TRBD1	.	CASSSTGFEQYF	TGTGCCAGCAGCTCGACAGGGTTCGAGCAGTACTTC
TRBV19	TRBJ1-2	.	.	CASSASVGLGYGYTF	TGTGCCAGTAGTGCGTCCGTAGGACTAGGCTATGGCTACACCTTC
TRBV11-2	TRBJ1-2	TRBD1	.	CASSPYGQGAHGYTF	TGTGCCAGCAGCCCCTACGGACAGGGGGCACATGGCTACACCTTC
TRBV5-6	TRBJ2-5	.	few	CASSLLGEETQYF	TGTGCCAGCAGCTTGTTAGGGGAAGAGACCCAGTACTTC
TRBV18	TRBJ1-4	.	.	CASSLLRGTWNEKLFF	TGTGCCAGCTCACTCTTAAGGGGGACGTGGAATGAAAAACTGTTTTTT
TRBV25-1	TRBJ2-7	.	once	CASSGHLYEQYF	TGTGCCAGCAGCGGACACCTCTACGAGCAGTACTTC
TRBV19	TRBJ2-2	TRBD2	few	CASSPRGLAFTTGELFF	TGTGCCAGTAGTCCCCGGGGACTAGCGTTCACTACCGGGGAGCTGTTTTTT
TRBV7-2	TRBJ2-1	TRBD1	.	CASSPTVGQASSYNEQFF	TGTGCCAGCAGCCCAACGGTTGGACAGGCGAGCTCCTACAATGAGCAGTTCTTC
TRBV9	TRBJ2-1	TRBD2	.	CASTSHGLADNEQFF	TGTGCCAGCACCAGCCATGGACTAGCGGACAATGAGCAGTTCTTC
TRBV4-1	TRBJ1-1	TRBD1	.	CASSPKQGAPTEAFF	TGCGCCAGCAGCCCCAAACAGGGGGCGCCCACTGAAGCTTTCTTT
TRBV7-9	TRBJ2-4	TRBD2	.	CASSLSAGGNIQYF	TGTGCCAGCAGCTTATCAGCGGGAGGAAACATTCAGTACTTC
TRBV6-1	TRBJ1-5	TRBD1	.	CASSEWTGYSNQPQHF	TGTGCCAGCAGTGAGTGGACAGGCTATAGCAATCAGCCCCAGCATTTT
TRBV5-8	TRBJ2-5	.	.	CASSSRSPQETQYF	TGTGCCAGCAGCTCTAGGTCTCCCCAAGAGACCCAGTACTTC
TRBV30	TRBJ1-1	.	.	CAWRQENTEAFF	TGTGCCTGGAGACAGGAAAACACTGAAGCTTTCTTT
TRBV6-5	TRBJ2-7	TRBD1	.	CASSYSGTGDYEQYF	TGTGCCAGCAGTTACTCAGGGACAGGGGATTACGAGCAGTACTTC
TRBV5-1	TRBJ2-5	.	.	CASSLDSRQTQYF	TGCGCCAGCAGCTTAGACAGTAGGCAGACCCAGTACTTC
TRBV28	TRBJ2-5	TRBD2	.	CASSFRGLAAQGRETQYF	TGTGCCAGCAGTTTCCGAGGACTAGCGGCCCAGGGGCGGGAGACCCAGTACTTC
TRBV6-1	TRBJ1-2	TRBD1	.	CASNLGTGTRYGYTF	TGTGCCAGCAACCTAGGGACAGGAACCAGGTATGGCTACACCTTC
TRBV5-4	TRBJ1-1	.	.	CASRAGVDVTEAFF	TGTGCCAGCAGGGCAGGGGTCGATGTCACTGAAGCTTTCTTT